These 20 T cell receptor beta chains were sequenced from one sample in a study of cytomegalovirus exposure and HLA in healthy donors. PCR involved 60 Vbeta and 13 Jbeta primers. Clones were read by immunoSEQ multiplex PCR, and TCRdb kept only the in-frame ones, dropping some. This sample carries approximately 130,000 clones, roughly 85% of them seen once, and the ten largest clones take about 1.5%. Sequenced: PBMCs. The receptor source for this set is a man aged 35 to 55 in good health and CMV-seronegative.

This sequence joins TRBV29-1 and TRBJ2-7; TRBD2 is a possible D gene (5 bases). V was clipped by 2 bases and J by 2 bases, with 10 bases between them. CDR3 size: 13 residues. Germline V gene lookup returns CDR1 SQVTM and CDR2 ANQGSEA. The CDR3 sequence is CSVELEEAYEQYF. CDR3 DNA: TGCAGCGTTGAATTGGAGGAAGCCTACGAGCAGTACTTC.

The chain has TRBV2 and TRBJ2-5; D possibly corresponds to TRBD1 (6 bases). The CDR3 is 13 amino acids. V gave up 1 base and J gave up 5 bases, with 8 bases separating them. CDR1 and CDR2 (germline): SNHLY, FYNNEI. CDR3 nucleotides: TGTGCCAGCAGTGAAGGGGGGCCGGAGACCCAGTACTTC. It yields the protein CASSEGGPETQYF. The complete variable domain, with remaining parts taken from reference TRBV2 and TRBJ2-5, reads EPEVTQTPSHQVTQMGQEVILRCVPISNHLYFYWYRQILGQKVEFLVSFYNNEISEKSEIFDDQFSVERPDGSNFTLKIRSTKLEDSAMYFCASSEGGPETQYFGPGTRLLVL.

V is TRBV7-3 and J is TRBJ1-1; the D gene is possibly TRBD1 (6 bases). Germline V gene sequence: CDR1 SGHTA, CDR2 FQGTGA. CDR3 length equals 16 residues. Trimming cost V 5 bases and J 4 bases, with 20 bases left between them. The CDR3 DNA is TGTGCCAGCAGCCCATCCCTGGGGGGGCTGATCACTGAAGCTTTCTTT. It specifies CASSPSLGGLITEAFF.

V is TRBV9 and J is TRBJ2-3; 10 bases match TRBD1. V lost 3 bases, J lost 2 bases, and 3 bases stayed unmatched. The CDR3 has 15 residues. Germline lookup yields CDR1 SGDLS and CDR2 YYNGEE. The CDR3 DNA sequence: TGTGCCAGCAGCGCCGGGACAGGGGACACAGATACGCAGTATTTT. This codes for CASSAGTGDTDTQYF.

The chain links TRBV4-1 to TRBJ2-1, with TRBD2 matching over 7 bases. Losses at the gene ends were 5 bases for V and 0 bases for J; bases not matched to a gene: 7. This CDR3 has 16 residues. CDR1 and CDR2 from the germline V gene are MGHRA and YSYEKL. This chain's CDR3 is CASSLGGGGSYNEQFF. In DNA, the CDR3 is TGCGCCAGCAGCTTGGGAGGCGGGGGCTCCTACAATGAGCAGTTCTTC.

This rearrangement joins TRBV7-2 to TRBJ2-5; 12 nucleotides match TRBD2. V lost 5 bases to trimming and J lost 1 base; unmatched junction nucleotides: 5. The germline V gene has CDR1 SGHTA and CDR2 FQGNSA. There are 16 residues in the CDR3. The CDR3 region has the DNA TGTGCCAGCAGCATATCTAGCGGGGGGGGCCAAGAGACCCAGTACTTC. Translated: CASSISSGGGQETQYF.

The rearrangement uses TRBV30 and TRBJ2-1; 10 nucleotides match TRBD1. CDR1 GTSNPN and CDR2 SVGIG come from the germline V gene (reference sequence). The ends lost 7 bases at V and 4 bases at J; junction bases unmatched: 7. This CDR3 has 14 residues. The CDR3 protein is CASFGDRGYNEQFF. The CDR3 DNA follows: TGTGCCTCCTTCGGGGACAGGGGTTACAATGAGCAGTTCTTC.

The chain joins TRBV4-1 to TRBJ1-6; D is unclear. The germline CDR1 and CDR2 sequences are MGHRA and YSYEKL. V was pared by 2 bases and J by 7 bases, with 12 bases between. The CDR3 length is 15 residues. The CDR3 here is CASSQNKGGNSPLHF. The CDR3, as DNA: TGCGCCAGCAGCCAAAACAAGGGCGGGAATTCACCCCTCCACTTT.

This clone was seen more than once but under ten times. This sequence joins TRBV11-3 and TRBJ2-2, with TRBD2 identical over 13 bases. The germline gives CDR1 SGHNT, CDR2 YENEEA. V was clipped by 5 bases and J by 6 bases; unmatched bases: 6. This CDR3 is 16 amino acids long. As DNA, the CDR3 is TGTGCCAGCAGCGCCCGACTAGCGGGAGGTCCCGGGGAGCTGTTTTTT. Its translation: CASSARLAGGPGELFF. Drawing the rest from reference TRBV11-3 and TRBJ2-2, the complete variable domain is EAGVVQSPRYKIIEKKQPVAFWCNPISGHNTLYWYLQNLGQGPELLIRYENEEAVDDSQLPKDRFSAERLKGVDSTLKIQPAELGDSAVYLCASSARLAGGPGELFFGEGSRLTVL.

The chain joins TRBV14 to TRBJ2-1; possible D gene TRBD2, 5 bases. V lost 2 bases, J lost 0 bases, and 8 bases lay in between. This CDR3 has 15 amino acids. Germline V lookup: CDR1 SGHDN, CDR2 FVKESK. CDR3 in amino acids: CASSQRESSYNEQFF. As DNA, the CDR3 is TGTGCCAGCAGCCAAAGGGAGAGCTCCTACAATGAGCAGTTCTTC.

DNA for the CDR3: TGTGCCAGCTCAACAACAGGGCGGTACGAGCAGTACTTC. Its protein is CASSTTGRYEQYF. The chain joins TRBV18 to TRBJ2-7, with D possibly being TRBD1 (6 bases). V shed 5 bases and J shed 4 bases, with 12 bases lying between them. Germline lookup yields CDR1 KGHSH and CDR2 LQKENI. The CDR3 is 13 residues long.

There are a few counts of this clone. This chain links TRBV6-5 with TRBJ2-7, with 7 nucleotides matching TRBD2. CDR3 length: 14 amino acids. From germline, CDR1 is MNHEY and CDR2 SVGAGI. V shed 2 bases and J 4 bases; nucleotides not matched to a gene: 5. CDR3 sequence (DNA): TGTGCCAGCAGTTACACCCCGGGGGGATACGAGCAGTACTTC. This translates into CASSYTPGGYEQYF.

The rearrangement uses TRBV11-2 and TRBJ2-7; D gene ambiguous. The CDR3 covers 11 residues. Trimming left V 5 bases short and J 2 bases short, with 4 bases between. From germline, CDR1 is SGHAT and CDR2 FQNNGV. This chain's CDR3 is CASSPAYEQYF. CDR3 DNA: TGTGCCAGCAGCCCGGCCTACGAGCAGTACTTC.

J is TRBJ1-4 and V is TRBV28, with D possibly matching TRBD1 (5 bases). This CDR3 has 15 amino acids. Germline CDR1 is MDHEN and CDR2 is SYDVKM. Trimming cost V 6 bases and J 8 bases, with 19 bases left between them. The CDR3 nucleotides read TGTGCCAGCAGAGTAGGGTCAGGGTATCTGGAAAAACTGTTTTTT. This encodes CASRVGSGYLEKLFF.

This chain links TRBV28 with TRBJ2-1, with D hard to call. V shed 10 bases and J shed 8 bases, with 12 bases lying between them. This CDR3 has 11 amino acids. Looked up from germline, CDR1 is MDHEN and CDR2 is SYDVKM. CDR3 coding DNA: TGTGCCACAACTTCGTTCGATGAGCAGTTCTTC. Amino acid sequence: CATTSFDEQFF.

This chain joins TRBV10-3 and TRBJ2-1; 11 bases line up with TRBD2. The V and J ends lost 0 bases and 4 bases, in that order; junction bases with no gene match: 5. The germline V gene has CDR1 ENHRY and CDR2 SYGVKD. This CDR3 contains 17 residues. DNA of the CDR3: TGTGCCATCAGTGAGTCGGCTAGCGGGAGGTCATACAATGAGCAGTTCTTC. Translating gives CAISESASGRSYNEQFF.

The genes are TRBV7-8 and TRBJ2-3, with a weak D call TRBD1 (5 bases). The CDR3 sequence is 16 residues long. V was trimmed by 4 bases and J by 4 bases, leaving 18 bases between them. CDR1 SGHVS and CDR2 FQNEAQ come from the germline V gene. The chain's CDR3 is CASSSRQSPRADTQYF. The CDR3 DNA sequence: TGTGCCAGCAGCTCCCGACAGAGCCCAAGGGCAGATACGCAGTATTTT.

A few counts support this clone. V is TRBV7-9 and J is TRBJ1-2; TRBD1 aligns across 10 bases. This CDR3 is built from 14 residues. The J segment lost 6 bases and the V segment lost 1 base, leaving 2 bases of the junction unmatched. Germline values: CDR1 SEHNR, CDR2 FQNEAQ (reference sequence). The DNA for the CDR3 is TGTGCCAGCAGCTTAGGACAGGGGGCACATGGCTACACCTTC. Translation gives CASSLGQGAHGYTF.

The rearrangement uses TRBV6-5 and TRBJ2-7; 9 nucleotides match TRBD2. The CDR3 loop spans 14 amino acids. Germline V CDR1 and CDR2: MNHEY, SVGAGI. Unmatched junction bases numbered 7, after V lost 5 bases and J lost 5 bases. Here the CDR3 reads CASSLSGSINEQYF. In DNA, the CDR3 is TGTGCCAGCAGTCTTAGCGGGAGTATAAACGAGCAGTACTTC.

V gene TRBV9 combines with J gene TRBJ2-7; D is undetermined. The CDR3 covers 16 residues. The germline gives CDR1 SGDLS, CDR2 YYNGEE. The V gene lost 0 bases and the J gene lost 6 bases, with 19 bases spanning the gap. Written as DNA, the CDR3 is TGTGCCAGCAGCGTAGTGTCCGAGCCTCTCACCGGCGAGCAGTACTTC. Its translation: CASSVVSEPLTGEQYF.